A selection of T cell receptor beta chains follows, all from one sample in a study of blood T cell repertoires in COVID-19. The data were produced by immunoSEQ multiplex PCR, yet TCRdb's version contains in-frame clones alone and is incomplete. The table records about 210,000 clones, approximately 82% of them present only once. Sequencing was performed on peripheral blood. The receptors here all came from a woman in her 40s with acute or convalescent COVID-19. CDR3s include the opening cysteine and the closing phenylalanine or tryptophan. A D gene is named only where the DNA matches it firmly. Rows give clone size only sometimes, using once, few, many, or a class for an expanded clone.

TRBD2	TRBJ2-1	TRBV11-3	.	TGTGCCAGCAGCTCCAGGACTAGCGGGTTCAATGAGCAGTTCTTC	CASSSRTSGFNEQFF
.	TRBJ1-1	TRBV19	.	TGTGCCAGTACTTCGACCTCTTTGGGCTTTGTCACTGAAGCTTTCTTT	CASTSTSLGFVTEAFF
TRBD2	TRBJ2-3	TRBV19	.	TGTGCCAGTAGCCCCCGGGACTATTACACAGATACGCAGTATTTT	CASSPRDYYTDTQYF
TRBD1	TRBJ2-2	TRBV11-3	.	TGTGCCAGCAGTCCGACAGGGACCGGGGAGCTGTTTTTT	CASSPTGTGELFF
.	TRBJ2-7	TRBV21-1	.	TGTGCCAGCAGCAAAGTTGTGAGGGCCTGGGAGCAGTACTTC	CASSKVVRAWEQYF
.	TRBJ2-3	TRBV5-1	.	TGCGCCAGCAGCGCACCAACTAGCACAGATACGCAGTATTTT	CASSAPTSTDTQYF
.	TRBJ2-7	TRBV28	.	TGTGCCAGCAGTTTATGGAAGGGGTCCTACGAGCAGTACTTC	CASSLWKGSYEQYF
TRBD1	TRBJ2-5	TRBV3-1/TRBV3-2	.	TGTGCCAGCAGCCAAGATTTGGCGGGACAGGGGGAGACCCAGTACTTC	CASSQDLAGQGETQYF
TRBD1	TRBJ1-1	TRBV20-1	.	TGCAGTGCTAGTACTTTACGGGACAGTAACCCATTTAGCACTGAAGCTTTCTTT	CSASTLRDSNPFSTEAFF
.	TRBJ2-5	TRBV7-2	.	TGTGCCAGCAGCTACACGAAAGAGACCCAGTACTTC	CASSYTKETQYF
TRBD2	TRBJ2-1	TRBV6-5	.	TGTGCCAGCCGCGGGGGTAGTTCCTACAATGAGCAGTTCTTC	CASRGGSSYNEQFF
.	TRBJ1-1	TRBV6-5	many	TGTGCCAGCAGCCAGGACATCGTTGGATCTGAAGCTTTCTTT	CASSQDIVGSEAFF
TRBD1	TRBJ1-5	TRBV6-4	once	TGTGCCAGCAGTGTCCCACCGGGACAGGGGCCCTCCTATAGCAATCAGCCCCAGCATTTT	CASSVPPGQGPSYSNQPQHF
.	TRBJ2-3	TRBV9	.	TGTGCCAGCAGCGTAGGACTAACCACTAGCACAGATACGCAGTATTTT	CASSVGLTTSTDTQYF
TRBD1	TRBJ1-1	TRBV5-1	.	TGCGCCAGCAGCTTGGCGGGACAGGGGCCCACTGAAGCTTTCTTT	CASSLAGQGPTEAFF
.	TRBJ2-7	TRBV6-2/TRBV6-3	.	TGTGCCAGCAGTTACTCACAGGGTCTCCACGAGCAGTACTTC	CASSYSQGLHEQYF
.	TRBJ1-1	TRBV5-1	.	TGCGCCAGCAGCTTGGCTGCGGGTCCGAACACTGAAGCTTTCTTT	CASSLAAGPNTEAFF
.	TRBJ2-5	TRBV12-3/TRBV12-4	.	TGTGCCAGCAGTGGCACAGGGTGGGAGACCCAGTACTTC	CASSGTGWETQYF
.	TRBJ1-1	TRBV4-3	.	TGCGCCAGCAGCCAAGGTCAGATTACGAACACTGAAGCTTTCTTT	CASSQGQITNTEAFF
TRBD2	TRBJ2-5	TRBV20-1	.	TGCAGTGCCAGTAGTTTAGCGGGAGGGCCTTGGGAGACCCAGTACTTC	CSASSLAGGPWETQYF
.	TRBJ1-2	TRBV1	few	TGCACCAGCAGCCAAGATTGGGGACAGGCCCCCTATGGCTACACCTTC	CTSSQDWGQAPYGYTF
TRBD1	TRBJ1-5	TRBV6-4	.	TGTGCCAGCATTCTAACCCGGGACAGGGTGGAAAATCAGCCCCAGCATTTT	CASILTRDRVENQPQHF
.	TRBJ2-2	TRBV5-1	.	TGCGCCAGCAGCCCGGACAGTAGGAACACCGGGGAGCTGTTTTTT	CASSPDSRNTGELFF
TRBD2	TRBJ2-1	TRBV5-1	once	TGCGCCAGCAGCCGGGGACTAGCGGGATTAGCGTCCTACAATGAGCAGTTCTTC	CASSRGLAGLASYNEQFF
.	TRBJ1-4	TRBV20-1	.	TGCAGTGCTAGTGGCAGCGGCTCCTTTAATGAAAAACTGTTTTTT	CSASGSGSFNEKLFF
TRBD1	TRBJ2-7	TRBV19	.	TGTGCCAGTAGTATAGTTGTCGGCAGGGGGTGGTACGAGCAGTACTTC	CASSIVVGRGWYEQYF
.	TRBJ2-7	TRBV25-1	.	TGTGCCAGCAGTGAGTTCGAGAGGTCCCCAAGCTCCTACGAGCAGTACTTC	CASSEFERSPSSYEQYF
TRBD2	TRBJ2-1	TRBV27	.	TGTGCCAGCAGTTCTGCCGGGACTAGCACCTACAATGAGCAGTTCTTC	CASSSAGTSTYNEQFF
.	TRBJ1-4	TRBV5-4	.	TGTGCCAGCAGCCGGTGGACATCCGAAAAACTGTTTTTT	CASSRWTSEKLFF
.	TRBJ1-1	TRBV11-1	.	TGTGCCAGCAGTCCCCACAGCCGCGGGGGTTTGACTGAAGCTTTCTTT	CASSPHSRGGLTEAFF
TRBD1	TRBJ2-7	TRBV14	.	TGTGCCAGCAGCCAAGCCCCGACAGGGGGCTTAAAAGAGCAGTACTTC	CASSQAPTGGLKEQYF
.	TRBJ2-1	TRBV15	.	TGTGCCACCAGCAGAGCACTTATACGGGACAACAAGTTCTTC	CATSRALIRDNKFF
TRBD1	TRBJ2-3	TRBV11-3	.	TGTGCCAGCAGCTTAGGGCCCAGGGGGCTGCGGAATACGCAGTATTTT	CASSLGPRGLRNTQYF
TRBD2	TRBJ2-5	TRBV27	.	TGTGCCAGCAGTGCCTGGACTAGCGGGAAAGAGACCCAGTACTTC	CASSAWTSGKETQYF
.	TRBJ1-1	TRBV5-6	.	TGTGCCAGCAGCTTTCAGACACAGAACACTGAAGCTTTCTTT	CASSFQTQNTEAFF
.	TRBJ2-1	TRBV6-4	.	TGTGCCAGCAGTGACCATACAGGGTCCTCCTACAATGAGCAGTTCTTC	CASSDHTGSSYNEQFF
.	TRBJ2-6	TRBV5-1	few	TGCGCCAGCAGCGCGGAGGCTGGGGCCAACGTCCTGACTTTC	CASSAEAGANVLTF
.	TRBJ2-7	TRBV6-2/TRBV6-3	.	TGTGCCAGCAGTTGGGGTCAGGGGATAAACGAGCAGTACTTC	CASSWGQGINEQYF
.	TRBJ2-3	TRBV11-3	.	TGTGCCAGCAGCCACAGGTCTAGCACAGATACGCAGTATTTT	CASSHRSSTDTQYF
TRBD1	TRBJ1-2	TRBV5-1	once	TGCGCCAGCAGCAGACAGACAGGGGATAGGGGCTACACCTTC	CASSRQTGDRGYTF
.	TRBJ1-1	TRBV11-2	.	TGTGCCAGCAGTTCAGGGGTTGACACTGAAGCTTTCTTT	CASSSGVDTEAFF
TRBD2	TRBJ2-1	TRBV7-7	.	TGTGCCAGCAGCGCCGGGAGCGGGAGGGGCAATGAGCAGTTCTTC	CASSAGSGRGNEQFF
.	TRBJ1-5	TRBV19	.	TGTGCCAGTATCCCCGGCAGGGCTAGCAATCAGCCCCAGCATTTT	CASIPGRASNQPQHF
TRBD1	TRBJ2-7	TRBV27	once	TGTGCCAGCAGTTTAAGGACAGGGTTCGAGCAGTACTTC	CASSLRTGFEQYF
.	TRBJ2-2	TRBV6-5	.	TGTGCCAGCGGGCGGGGTACCGGGGAGCTGTTTTTT	CASGRGTGELFF
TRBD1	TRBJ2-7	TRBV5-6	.	TGTGCCAGCAGCTTGGATGACAGGGGGAGCTACGAGCAGTACTTC	CASSLDDRGSYEQYF
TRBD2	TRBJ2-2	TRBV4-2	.	TGTGCCAGCAGCCAAGATTTCCAGCGGGAGACCGGGGAGCTGTTTTTT	CASSQDFQRETGELFF
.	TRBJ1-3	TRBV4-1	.	TGCGCCAGCAGCCAAGAGGCGGGCCCGGGAAACACCATATATTTT	CASSQEAGPGNTIYF
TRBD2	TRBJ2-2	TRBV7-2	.	TGTGCCAGCAGCGTGACTAGCGGGTTCACCGGGGAGCTGTTTTTT	CASSVTSGFTGELFF
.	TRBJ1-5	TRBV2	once	TGTGCCAGCAGAGAACAACAGGGAGGGCAGCCCCAGCATTTT	CASREQQGGQPQHF
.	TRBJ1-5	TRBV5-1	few	TGCGCCAGCAGCTTGGAGGGGCAGTCCAATCAGCCCCAGCATTTT	CASSLEGQSNQPQHF
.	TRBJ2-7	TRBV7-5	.	TGTGCCAGAAGCTTAGACGGGGGACAGGGATTTTGCGAGCAGTACTTC	CARSLDGGQGFCEQYF
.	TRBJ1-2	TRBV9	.	TGTGCCAGCAGCGTGCGTACCGACTTGGGCTACACCTTC	CASSVRTDLGYTF
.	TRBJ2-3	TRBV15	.	TGTGCCACCAGCAATCAGAGGGATACGCAGTATTTT	CATSNQRDTQYF
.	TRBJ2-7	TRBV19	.	TGTGCCAGTAGTACCTACCCCGGACTTATCTACGAGCAGTACTTC	CASSTYPGLIYEQYF
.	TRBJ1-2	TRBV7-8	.	TGTGCCAGCAGCTCGGGGGGCTTTAACTATGGCTACACCTTC	CASSSGGFNYGYTF
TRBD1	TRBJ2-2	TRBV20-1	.	TGCAGTGCTAGTTCGGACAGGGAAGAAACCGGGGAGCTGTTTTTT	CSASSDREETGELFF
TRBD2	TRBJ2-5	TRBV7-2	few	TGTGCCAGCAGCTTAGTTTCTAGCGGGGGGGATTGGGAGACCCAGTACTTC	CASSLVSSGGDWETQYF